This T cell receptor (beta chain) was profiled in a study of shared clonotypes between healthy human individuals. Overall study context: The plates for each donor numbered three CD4 naive, three CD4 memory, two CD8 naive and one CD8 memory.

CDR3 length equals 16 residues. The V gene's germline CDR1 is LNHNV and CDR2 YYDKDF (reference sequence). Trimming removed 3 bases from V and 0 bases from J, with 13 bases in between. On this clone itself: The antigen remains unidentified.

General study findings and limits: Among the subsets, naive ones generally showed larger estimated richness than memory ones. Blood was the only sampled material, and tissue repertoires likely differ.

Original handling: Junction-only sequences without quality scores came from ImmunoSEQ, so filtering differed. TCRdb's copy holds only in-frame clones and misses some; the assay was immunoSEQ multiplex PCR. The D gene and trimming were derived from the DNA, and the V and J assignments and clone size from that table. In the table there are about 1.5 million clones, around 98% of which are singletons. This TCR derives from a man aged 30 to 39 in good health. The chain recombines TRBV15 with TRBJ2-3, with a weak D call TRBD1 (5 bases). The specimen sequenced was naive CD4+ T cells sorted from blood. The subset denotes: CD45RA+ positively selected. As DNA, the CDR3 is TGTGCCACCAGCAGTAGGGGCGGAATAAGCACAGATACGCAGTATTTT. Amino acid sequence: CATSSRGGISTDTQYF.